Listed below are T cell receptor beta chains from one sample, sequenced in a study of CD8 T cells in ankylosing spondylitis. TCRdb recomputed calls from the 5' RACE reads with MiXCR, one row per CDR3 protein. The sample has about 110,000 distinct CDR3 sequences; approximately 25% are singletons. Sequencing input: synovial fluid, either unsorted or a sorted T cell fraction (not recorded which). These receptors were taken from a male donor with ankylosing spondylitis. Each CDR3 is given with its conserved first and last residue. Fields, in order: D gene, V gene, clone size, J gene, CDR3 protein, CDR3 DNA. D genes are given only for firm matches. Where a row states a size, it is once, few, many or the class of an expanded clone; other rows omit it.

d_call: TRBD2; v_call: TRBV20-1; clone_size: .; j_call: TRBJ2-1; cdr3_aa: CSARDRAGLAGGPSEQFF; cdr3_nt: TGCAGTGCTAGAGATCGGGCCGGGCTAGCGGGAGGGCCCAGTGAGCAGTTCTTC
d_call: TRBD2; v_call: TRBV20-1; clone_size: few; j_call: TRBJ2-7; cdr3_aa: CSARDAAGGPGEQYF; cdr3_nt: TGCAGTGCTAGAGACGCAGCGGGAGGGCCGGGTGAGCAGTACTTC
d_call: .; v_call: TRBV6-1; clone_size: few; j_call: TRBJ2-2; cdr3_aa: CASSLGVTGELFF; cdr3_nt: TGTGCCAGCAGCCTAGGGGTCACCGGGGAGCTGTTTTTT
d_call: .; v_call: TRBV15; clone_size: .; j_call: TRBJ2-5; cdr3_aa: CATSRDRASWETQYF; cdr3_nt: TGTGCCACCAGCAGAGATAGGGCTAGCTGGGAGACCCAGTACTTC
d_call: .; v_call: TRBV5-1; clone_size: few; j_call: TRBJ2-2; cdr3_aa: CASSLTVNTGELFF; cdr3_nt: TGCGCCAGCAGCTTGACAGTGAACACCGGGGAGCTGTTTTTT
d_call: .; v_call: TRBV2; clone_size: few; j_call: TRBJ2-4; cdr3_aa: CASSEIGGAIAKNIQYF; cdr3_nt: TGTGCCAGCAGTGAAATTGGGGGGGCCATAGCCAAAAACATTCAGTACTTC
d_call: TRBD2; v_call: TRBV5-4; clone_size: .; j_call: TRBJ2-5; cdr3_aa: CASSASSGREETQYF; cdr3_nt: TGTGCCAGCAGCGCCTCTAGCGGGAGGGAGGAGACCCAGTACTTC
d_call: .; v_call: TRBV5-5; clone_size: .; j_call: TRBJ2-2; cdr3_aa: CASSPGLATGELFF; cdr3_nt: TGTGCCAGCAGCCCTGGGCTCGCCACCGGGGAGCTGTTTTTT
d_call: .; v_call: TRBV7-8; clone_size: .; j_call: TRBJ2-1; cdr3_aa: CASSSGLRGKEQFF; cdr3_nt: TGTGCCAGCAGCTCGGGCCTCCGGGGGAAGGAGCAGTTCTTC
d_call: .; v_call: TRBV4-1; clone_size: .; j_call: TRBJ2-2; cdr3_aa: CASSQEQRANTGELFF; cdr3_nt: TGCGCCAGCAGCCAAGAGCAACGGGCGAACACCGGGGAGCTGTTTTTT
d_call: .; v_call: TRBV10-1; clone_size: many; j_call: TRBJ2-2; cdr3_aa: CASTGEGTGELFF; cdr3_nt: TGCGCCAGCACAGGGGAAGGGACCGGGGAGCTGTTTTTT
d_call: .; v_call: TRBV11-2; clone_size: few; j_call: TRBJ2-1; cdr3_aa: CASSLDPGRHSYNEQFF; cdr3_nt: TGTGCCAGCAGCTTAGATCCAGGGCGGCACTCCTACAATGAGCAGTTCTTC
d_call: .; v_call: TRBV5-5; clone_size: many; j_call: TRBJ1-1; cdr3_aa: CASSLGQPNTEAFF; cdr3_nt: TGTGCCAGCAGCTTAGGTCAGCCGAACACTGAAGCTTTCTTT
d_call: TRBD2; v_call: TRBV19; clone_size: many; j_call: TRBJ2-1; cdr3_aa: CASTGRTSKNEQFF; cdr3_nt: TGTGCCAGTACAGGCCGGACTAGTAAAAATGAGCAGTTCTTC
d_call: TRBD1; v_call: TRBV27; clone_size: few; j_call: TRBJ1-3; cdr3_aa: CASSLSGTDRNTIYF; cdr3_nt: TGTGCCAGCAGTTTGTCCGGGACAGATAGAAACACCATATATTTT
d_call: .; v_call: TRBV5-1; clone_size: .; j_call: TRBJ1-6; cdr3_aa: CASSLARANSPLHF; cdr3_nt: TGCGCCAGCAGCTTGGCTAGGGCCAATTCACCCCTCCACTTT
d_call: .; v_call: TRBV24-1; clone_size: many; j_call: TRBJ2-1; cdr3_aa: CATSPAGSSYNEQFF; cdr3_nt: TGTGCCACCAGTCCCGCCGGTAGCTCCTACAATGAGCAGTTCTTC
d_call: TRBD1; v_call: TRBV5-1; clone_size: .; j_call: TRBJ1-1; cdr3_aa: CASSDTLDRGTEAFF; cdr3_nt: TGCGCCAGCAGCGACACTCTGGACAGGGGCACTGAAGCTTTCTTT
d_call: .; v_call: TRBV20-1; clone_size: many; j_call: TRBJ2-3; cdr3_aa: CSARAPGPLSTDTQYF; cdr3_nt: TGCAGTGCTAGAGCCCCGGGACCCCTTTCCACAGATACGCAGTATTTT
d_call: .; v_call: TRBV20-1; clone_size: few; j_call: TRBJ1-1; cdr3_aa: CSATDVKENTEAFF; cdr3_nt: TGCAGTGCTACCGATGTAAAGGAGAACACTGAAGCTTTCTTT
d_call: TRBD2; v_call: TRBV11-3; clone_size: .; j_call: TRBJ2-3; cdr3_aa: CASSLGQTSGSSDTQYF; cdr3_nt: TGTGCCAGCAGCTTGGGGCAAACTAGCGGGAGTTCGGATACGCAGTATTTT
d_call: TRBD2; v_call: TRBV2; clone_size: .; j_call: TRBJ2-1; cdr3_aa: CASSEATSGNNEQFF; cdr3_nt: TGTGCCAGCAGTGAAGCTACTAGCGGCAACAATGAGCAGTTCTTC
d_call: TRBD1; v_call: TRBV3-1; clone_size: .; j_call: TRBJ2-7; cdr3_aa: CASSLHDRGTYEQYF; cdr3_nt: TGTGCCAGCAGCTTACACGACAGGGGAACCTACGAGCAGTACTTC
d_call: .; v_call: TRBV7-2; clone_size: .; j_call: TRBJ2-7; cdr3_aa: CASSLVSDIGQYF; cdr3_nt: TGTGCCAGCAGCTTAGTTTCCGATATAGGGCAGTACTTC
d_call: .; v_call: TRBV20-1; clone_size: few; j_call: TRBJ2-1; cdr3_aa: CSARWVTYNEQFF; cdr3_nt: TGCAGTGCTAGATGGGTTACCTACAATGAGCAGTTCTTC
d_call: TRBD2; v_call: TRBV5-1; clone_size: .; j_call: TRBJ2-5; cdr3_aa: CASSLGLAGFQETQYF; cdr3_nt: TGCGCCAGCAGCTTGGGCCTAGCGGGATTCCAAGAGACCCAGTACTTC
d_call: .; v_call: TRBV12-3/TRBV12-4; clone_size: few; j_call: TRBJ1-6; cdr3_aa: CASSPGSSYNSPLHF; cdr3_nt: TGTGCCAGCAGTCCAGGAAGCTCCTATAATTCACCCCTCCACTTT
d_call: TRBD2; v_call: TRBV9; clone_size: .; j_call: TRBJ2-1; cdr3_aa: CASSAPGTIINEQFF; cdr3_nt: TGTGCCAGCAGCGCTCCCGGGACTATTATCAATGAGCAGTTCTTC
d_call: .; v_call: TRBV7-9; clone_size: .; j_call: TRBJ1-2; cdr3_aa: CASSLAGTAYGYTF; cdr3_nt: TGTGCCAGCAGCTTAGCGGGGACGGCCTATGGCTACACCTTC
d_call: .; v_call: TRBV5-1; clone_size: .; j_call: TRBJ1-5; cdr3_aa: CASSYDGYSNQPQHF; cdr3_nt: TGCGCCAGCAGCTACGACGGGTATAGCAATCAGCCCCAGCATTTT
d_call: .; v_call: TRBV9; clone_size: .; j_call: TRBJ2-1; cdr3_aa: CASSVGGTSYNEQFF; cdr3_nt: TGTGCCAGCAGCGTAGGCGGGACCTCTTACAATGAGCAGTTCTTC
d_call: .; v_call: TRBV6-1; clone_size: few; j_call: TRBJ1-1; cdr3_aa: CASNPVAGVGTEAFF; cdr3_nt: TGTGCCAGCAATCCCGTGGCGGGGGTGGGCACTGAAGCTTTCTTT
d_call: TRBD2; v_call: TRBV20-1; clone_size: .; j_call: TRBJ2-1; cdr3_aa: CSARVASGRESSYNEQFF; cdr3_nt: TGCAGTGCTAGAGTGGCTAGCGGGAGGGAGAGCTCCTACAATGAGCAGTTCTTC
d_call: .; v_call: TRBV5-5; clone_size: few; j_call: TRBJ2-1; cdr3_aa: CASSSTSWNEQFF; cdr3_nt: TGTGCCAGCAGCTCTACCAGTTGGAATGAGCAGTTCTTC
d_call: TRBD1; v_call: TRBV20-1; clone_size: many; j_call: TRBJ2-5; cdr3_aa: CSAYRDRVGETQYF; cdr3_nt: TGCAGTGCTTATCGGGACAGGGTGGGAGAGACCCAGTACTTC
d_call: .; v_call: TRBV27; clone_size: .; j_call: TRBJ2-3; cdr3_aa: CASSKTRYGGTDTQYF; cdr3_nt: TGTGCCAGCAGTAAAACACGGTATGGGGGCACAGATACGCAGTATTTT
d_call: TRBD1; v_call: TRBV20-1; clone_size: .; j_call: TRBJ2-7; cdr3_aa: CSAGRTGVYEQYF; cdr3_nt: TGCAGTGCTGGCCGGACAGGGGTCTACGAGCAGTACTTC
d_call: TRBD2; v_call: TRBV5-1; clone_size: many; j_call: TRBJ2-1; cdr3_aa: CASSLAPGGENEQFF; cdr3_nt: TGCGCCAGCAGCTTGGCACCTGGGGGGGAGAATGAGCAGTTCTTC
d_call: .; v_call: TRBV10-3; clone_size: few; j_call: TRBJ1-5; cdr3_aa: CAISVSASDSNQPQHF; cdr3_nt: TGTGCCATCAGTGTATCAGCCTCTGATAGCAATCAGCCCCAGCATTTT
d_call: .; v_call: TRBV7-9; clone_size: many; j_call: TRBJ2-1; cdr3_aa: CASSLAGSYNEQFF; cdr3_nt: TGTGCCAGCAGCTTAGCGGGATCCTACAATGAGCAGTTCTTC
d_call: TRBD2; v_call: TRBV5-1; clone_size: .; j_call: TRBJ2-3; cdr3_aa: CASSRGLADRGTDTQYF; cdr3_nt: TGCGCCAGCAGCAGGGGACTAGCGGACAGGGGCACAGATACGCAGTATTTT
d_call: .; v_call: TRBV6-1; clone_size: .; j_call: TRBJ1-2; cdr3_aa: CASSVWPLGYTF; cdr3_nt: TGTGCCAGCAGTGTGTGGCCGCTCGGCTACACCTTC
d_call: TRBD1; v_call: TRBV29-1; clone_size: .; j_call: TRBJ2-3; cdr3_aa: CSGNRGGTDTQYF; cdr3_nt: TGCAGCGGAAACAGGGGTGGCACAGATACGCAGTATTTT
d_call: .; v_call: TRBV11-2; clone_size: medium-sized; j_call: TRBJ1-6; cdr3_aa: CASSFLGGQSPLHF; cdr3_nt: TGTGCCAGCAGCTTTCTTGGGGGCCAATCACCCCTCCACTTT
d_call: .; v_call: TRBV24-1; clone_size: many; j_call: TRBJ2-1; cdr3_aa: CATSVRAENEQFF; cdr3_nt: TGTGCCACCAGTGTAAGGGCCGAGAATGAGCAGTTCTTC
d_call: TRBD1; v_call: TRBV12-3/TRBV12-4; clone_size: .; j_call: TRBJ2-2; cdr3_aa: CASSWTGATGELFF; cdr3_nt: TGTGCCAGCAGTTGGACAGGGGCCACCGGGGAGCTGTTTTTT
d_call: TRBD2; v_call: TRBV18; clone_size: few; j_call: TRBJ2-1; cdr3_aa: CASSPTAGDRWSSYNEQFF; cdr3_nt: TGTGCCAGCTCACCAACTGCGGGAGACCGCTGGAGCTCCTACAATGAGCAGTTCTTC
d_call: TRBD2; v_call: TRBV7-2; clone_size: few; j_call: TRBJ2-3; cdr3_aa: CASSDLAGGDTQYF; cdr3_nt: TGTGCCAGCAGCGATCTAGCGGGAGGTGATACGCAGTATTTT
d_call: .; v_call: TRBV27; clone_size: .; j_call: TRBJ2-1; cdr3_aa: CASALFDEQFF; cdr3_nt: TGTGCCAGCGCCCTTTTCGATGAGCAGTTCTTC
d_call: .; v_call: TRBV10-3; clone_size: few; j_call: TRBJ2-3; cdr3_aa: CAISIYRDTQYF; cdr3_nt: TGTGCCATCAGTATTTATAGGGATACGCAGTATTTT
d_call: .; v_call: TRBV5-1; clone_size: .; j_call: TRBJ1-2; cdr3_aa: CASSLSQYYGYTF; cdr3_nt: TGCGCCAGCAGCTTAAGTCAGTACTATGGCTACACCTTC
d_call: .; v_call: TRBV7-9; clone_size: .; j_call: TRBJ2-1; cdr3_aa: CASSLASQYNEQFF; cdr3_nt: TGTGCCAGCAGCTTAGCTTCGCAGTACAATGAGCAGTTCTTC
d_call: .; v_call: TRBV10-3; clone_size: .; j_call: TRBJ2-5; cdr3_aa: CATHEGRAETQYF; cdr3_nt: TGTGCCACTCACGAGGGCAGGGCGGAGACCCAGTACTTC